Following are 10 T cell receptor beta chains from one sample sequenced in a study of blood T cell repertoires in COVID-19. Libraries were prepared by immunoSEQ multiplex PCR; TCRdb keeps only in-frame clonotypes and omits some of them. The sample carries about 220,000 clones, 82% recorded once. Material for sequencing was PBMCs or T cells enriched from blood (not recorded which). These receptors all stem from a middle-aged man who had recovered from COVID-19.

The chain combines TRBV28 with TRBJ2-7, with 11 nucleotides matching TRBD2. J lost 2 bases, V lost 2 bases, and 2 bases had no gene match. The CDR3 has 15 residues. The germline V gene encodes CDR1 MDHEN and CDR2 SYDVKM. The CDR3 nucleotides read TGTGCCAGCAGTTTAGGGACTAGCGGTACCTACGAGCAGTACTTC. Translated: CASSLGTSGTYEQYF. The complete variable domain, with remaining parts taken from reference TRBV28 and TRBJ2-7, reads DVKVTQSSRYLVKRTGEKVFLECVQDMDHENMFWYRQDPGLGLRLIYFSYDVKMKEKGDIPEGYSVSREKKERFSLILESASTNQTSMYLCASSLGTSGTYEQYFGPGTRLTVT.

Here the CDR3 reads CASSLVLTGGTYEQYF. The CDR3 DNA follows: TGTGCCAGCAGCTTAGTTTTAACGGGAGGTACCTACGAGCAGTACTTC. The gene calls are TRBV7-8 and TRBJ2-7, with TRBD2 matching over 7 bases. The CDR3 sequence is 16 residues long. J gave up 2 bases and V 1 base, and 8 bases lay outside the gene matches. Germline CDR1 is SGHVS and CDR2 is FQNEAQ.

This rearrangement joins TRBV10-2 to TRBJ2-5; D is undetermined. This CDR3 region has 10 residues. Per the germline V gene, CDR1 is WSHSY and CDR2 is SAAADI. Trimming left V 3 bases short and J 7 bases short, with 3 bases between. The DNA for the CDR3 is TGCGCCAGCAGTGACCGGACCCAGTACTTC. It codes for CASSDRTQYF.

This chain's CDR3 is CASSLQGGEQPQHF. The CDR3 nucleotides read TGCGCCAGCAGCCTACAGGGAGGGGAACAGCCCCAGCATTTT. This rearrangement joins TRBV5-1 to TRBJ1-5; weak D call: TRBD1 (6 bases). CDR3 length equals 14 residues. V shed 4 bases and J shed 7 bases, with 15 bases lying between them. From germline, CDR1 is SGHRS and CDR2 YFSETQ.

This rearrangement joins TRBV28 to TRBJ2-7; D is possibly TRBD1 (6 bases). The CDR3 runs 15 residues. V lost 6 bases and J lost 3, with 18 bases in between. Per the germline V gene, CDR1 is MDHEN and CDR2 is SYDVKM. The CDR3 spells CASSRLPSGVYEQYF. For the CDR3, the DNA is TGTGCCAGCAGCCGTCTGCCATCAGGGGTCTACGAGCAGTACTTC. The variable domain in full, with the rest retrieved from reference TRBV28 and TRBJ2-7, is DVKVTQSSRYLVKRTGEKVFLECVQDMDHENMFWYRQDPGLGLRLIYFSYDVKMKEKGDIPEGYSVSREKKERFSLILESASTNQTSMYLCASSRLPSGVYEQYFGPGTRLTVT.

On this clone: It differs at one base from a far larger clone, so likely a read error. The CDR3 nucleotides are TGTGCCAGCAGGACAGGGCACACCGGGGAGCTGTTTTTT. It specifies CASRTGHTGELFF. The gene calls are TRBV2 and TRBJ2-2; 7 bases agree with TRBD1. V lost 6 bases, J lost 3 bases, and 1 base stayed unmatched. The CDR3 length is 13 residues. Germline V gene lookup returns CDR1 SNHLY and CDR2 FYNNEI.

CDR3 nucleotide sequence: TGTGCCAGTAGATTGTATGGGACAGAAACCTACGAGCAGTACTTC. This encodes CASRLYGTETYEQYF. This sequence joins TRBV19 and TRBJ2-7; 7 positions match TRBD1. The CDR3 is 15 residues long. CDR1 is LNHDA and CDR2 is SQIVND in the germline V gene (reference sequence). J was trimmed by 2 bases and V by 6 bases; bases with no gene match: 10.

The V and J genes are TRBV5-1 and TRBJ2-7; TRBD2 aligns across 9 bases. The V gene end was trimmed by 0 bases and the J gene end by 3 bases; junction bases not matched to a gene: 4. The V gene's germline CDR1 is SGHRS and CDR2 YFSETQ. This CDR3 comprises 15 residues. The CDR3 here is CASSLAAGGFYEQYF. CDR3 nucleotides: TGCGCCAGCAGCTTGGCTGCGGGAGGGTTCTACGAGCAGTACTTC.

V usage is TRBV2 and J usage is TRBJ1-2, with TRBD1 matching over 7 bases. CDR1 and CDR2 (germline): SNHLY, FYNNEI. Trimming cost V 6 bases and J 4 bases; bases outside gene matches: 2. This CDR3 has 12 amino acids. CDR3 coding DNA: TGTGCCAGCAGACAGGGGCCCTATGGCTACACCTTC. This encodes CASRQGPYGYTF.

The chain uses TRBV11-3 and TRBJ2-1; 7 bases are shared with TRBD2. The CDR3 runs to 15 residues. The V gene end was trimmed by 2 bases and the J gene end by 5 bases; junction bases not matched to a gene: 6. Germline V gives CDR1 SGHNT, CDR2 YENEEA. In nucleotides, the CDR3 is TGTGCCAGCAGCTTACGGGCGGGGAGGGACAATGAGCAGTTCTTC. Amino acid sequence: CASSLRAGRDNEQFF.